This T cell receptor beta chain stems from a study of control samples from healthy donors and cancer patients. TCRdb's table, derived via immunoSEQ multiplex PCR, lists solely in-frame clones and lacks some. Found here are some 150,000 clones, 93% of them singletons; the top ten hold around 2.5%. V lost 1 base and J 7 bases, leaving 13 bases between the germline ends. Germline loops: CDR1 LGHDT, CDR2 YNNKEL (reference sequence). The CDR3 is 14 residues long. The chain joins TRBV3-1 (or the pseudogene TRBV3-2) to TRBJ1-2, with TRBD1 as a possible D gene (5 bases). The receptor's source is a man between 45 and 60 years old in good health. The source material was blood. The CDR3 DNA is TGTGCCAGCAGCCAAGGGGGGAAGGGCCCTGGCTACACCTTC. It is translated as CASSQGGKGPGYTF.